This T cell receptor (beta chain) was found in a study of T-cell memory formation after mild COVID-19. Study outcomes and limitations: CM and EM subsets held most contracting CD4+ clones; EMRA held CD8+ ones.

TCRdb re-analysed the 5' RACE reads in MiXCR, keeping a single row per CDR3 protein. The profile shows 450,000 to 650,000 distinct CDR3 sequences, roughly 20% of them singletons. A note on this clonotype: What it binds is unknown.

In germline, CDR1 is SGHTA, CDR2 FQGTGA. The ends were cut back, 3 bases at V and 3 bases at J, with 14 bases in the middle. The CDR3 covers 15 residues. This chain joins TRBV7-3 and TRBJ1-1; a possible D gene is TRBD1 (6 bases). Sequencing was done on a sample of PBMCs or a T cell subset sorted from them (not recorded which). This sequence was found in an adult woman who had mild COVID-19 (a few samples of this study predate the infection). Cell type and time point are not known. CDR3 amino acids: CASSLGQGRYTEAFF. CDR3 nucleotide sequence: TGTGCCAGCAGCTTGGGTCAGGGGAGATACACTGAAGCTTTCTTT.